These 31 T cell receptor beta chains originate from one sample sequenced in a study of T cell changes during pregnancy in multiple sclerosis (dated by TCRdb to the late 2010s). Libraries were constructed by the immunoSEQ multiplex PCR assay. This immuneACCESS table, as held by TCRdb, lists in-frame sequences with V and J called but not all clones. Of the missing ones, under half trace to an unresolved V gene in checked studies; the others have no known cause. The sample contains some 20,000 clones, about 90% of them found a single time. The ten largest make up 5.3% of the sample. The input for sequencing was CD8+ T cells from peripheral blood mononuclear cells, taken in the second trimester of pregnancy. The receptors originated from a female donor in good health, enrolled as a control in a pregnancy study.

The V and J genes are TRBV6-4 and TRBJ2-6; D is unresolved. The germline CDR1 and CDR2 sequences are MRHNA and SNTAGT. The CDR3 loop spans 15 amino acids. V lost 3 bases, J lost 0 bases, and 6 bases lay in between. As DNA, the CDR3 is TGTGCCAGCAGTGAGAGTTCCTCTGGGGCCAACGTCCTGACTTTC. Amino acid sequence: CASSESSSGANVLTF.

This clone turned up a few times. The chain links TRBV28 to TRBJ2-3, with D unresolved. The length of the CDR3 is 15 residues. Deletions cut 3 bases from V and 1 base from J, with 11 bases between. Germline CDR1 is MDHEN and CDR2 is SYDVKM. CDR3 nucleotide sequence: TGTGCCAGCAGTTTCAATCAGTTGGGCACAGATACGCAGTATTTT. It encodes CASSFNQLGTDTQYF. The variable domain in full, with the rest retrieved from reference TRBV28 and TRBJ2-3, is DVKVTQSSRYLVKRTGEKVFLECVQDMDHENMFWYRQDPGLGLRLIYFSYDVKMKEKGDIPEGYSVSREKKERFSLILESASTNQTSMYLCASSFNQLGTDTQYFGPGTRLTVL.

J is TRBJ2-2 and V is TRBV9, with TRBD2 matching 8 bases. V shed 4 bases, J shed 4 bases, and the junction held 6 bases outside the gene matches. The CDR3 runs 15 residues. CDR1 and CDR2 (germline): SGDLS, YYNGEE. CDR3 in DNA: TGTGCCAGCAGCCTGACTAGCGCGATCACCGGGGAGCTGTTTTTT. Protein sequence: CASSLTSAITGELFF. The full variable domain, rest sourced from reference TRBV9 and TRBJ2-2, is DSGVTQTPKHLITATGQRVTLRCSPRSGDLSVYWYQQSLDQGLQFLIQYYNGEERAKGNILERFSAQQFPDLHSELNLSSLELGDSALYFCASSLTSAITGELFFGEGSRLTVL.

The sample holds one count of this clone. The CDR3 nucleotides are TGCGCCAGCAGCCACCTCATAGCGGGGGGAAGGAATGAGCAGTTCTTC. It codes for CASSHLIAGGRNEQFF. The J gene is TRBJ2-1, the V gene TRBV4-1, with 10 bases identical to TRBD2. The CDR3 is made up of 16 amino acids. Germline values: CDR1 MGHRA, CDR2 YSYEKL. The V gene end was trimmed by 3 bases and the J gene end by 7 bases; junction bases not matched to a gene: 9.

V usage is TRBV15 and J usage is TRBJ2-7, with TRBD2 identical over 13 bases. V lost 5 bases to trimming and J lost 2 bases; unmatched junction nucleotides: 3. CDR1 is LNHNV, CDR2 YYDKDF, per germline (reference sequence). This CDR3 has 15 residues. The CDR3 sequence is CATSLGLAGAYEQYF. For the CDR3, the DNA is TGTGCCACCAGCCTCGGACTAGCGGGAGCCTACGAGCAGTACTTC. Filled out from reference TRBV15 and TRBJ2-7, the complete variable domain reads DAMVIQNPRYQVTQFGKPVTLSCSQTLNHNVMYWYQQKSSQAPKLLFHYYDKDFNNEADTPDNFQSRRPNTSFCFLDIRSPGLGDTAMYLCATSLGLAGAYEQYFGPGTRLTVT.

This clone was picked up one time. The chain carries TRBV7-9 and TRBJ2-3, with no clear D. The V end was cut by 1 base, the J end by 0 bases, with 5 bases between. The germline V gene has CDR1 SEHNR and CDR2 FQNEAQ (reference sequence). This CDR3 is 14 amino acids long. CDR3 DNA: TGTGCCAGCAGCTTAGGTGAGAGCACAGATACGCAGTATTTT. Its translation is CASSLGESTDTQYF.

V is TRBV9 and J is TRBJ1-4; 10 nucleotides match TRBD1. Trimming at V came to 3 bases and at J to 8 bases, leaving 16 bases not matched to a gene. Germline CDR1 SGDLS, CDR2 YYNGEE. The CDR3 has 18 amino acids. CDR3 DNA: TGTGCCAGCAGCGCGTCCGGGACAGGGGCCCCTAATGGGGAAAAACTGTTTTTT. Translating gives CASSASGTGAPNGEKLFF.

This chain connects TRBV29-1 to TRBJ1-2; 10 bases map to TRBD1. V was pared by 7 bases and J by 7 bases, with 3 bases of the junction left unmatched. Germline CDR1 reads SQVTM; CDR2 reads ANQGSEA. The length of the CDR3 is 11 residues. The CDR3 is CSGQGAVGYTF. The CDR3 DNA is TGCAGCGGACAGGGGGCGGTTGGCTACACCTTC.

This clone has a handful of counts. The chain uses TRBV11-2 and TRBJ2-7; the D gene is possibly TRBD2 (6 bases). Looked up from germline, CDR1 is SGHAT and CDR2 is FQNNGV. The CDR3 is 15 amino acids. V lost 2 bases and J lost 0, with 11 bases in between. CDR3 protein: CASSLSAGSSYEQYF. CDR3 bases: TGTGCCAGCAGCTTATCCGCGGGGAGCTCCTACGAGCAGTACTTC. The full variable domain, with the rest looked up from reference TRBV11-2 and TRBJ2-7, is EAGVAQSPRYKIIEKRQSVAFWCNPISGHATLYWYQQILGQGPKLLIQFQNNGVVDDSQLPKDRFSAERLKGVDSTLKIQPAKLEDSAVYLCASSLSAGSSYEQYFGPGTRLTVT.

V gene TRBV29-1 combines with J gene TRBJ2-1; TRBD2 agrees at 11 bases. Germline loops: CDR1 SQVTM, CDR2 ANQGSEA. The CDR3 consists of 18 residues. J lost 10 bases, V lost 0 bases, and 17 bases had no gene match. The CDR3 DNA reads TGCAGCGTTGAAGATTGGTACTCCGGGACTAGCGGTCTTGGGGAGCAGTTCTTC. Amino acid sequence: CSVEDWYSGTSGLGEQFF.

The chain recombines TRBV28 with TRBJ2-7; 12 bases map to TRBD2. With 6 bases clipped from V and 1 base from J, the junction kept 4 bases outside the gene matches. The CDR3 is made up of 15 amino acids. The V gene's germline CDR1 is MDHEN and CDR2 SYDVKM. CDR3 sequence (DNA): TGTGCCAGCAGCCGGGGACTAGCGGGTTCCTACGAGCAGTACTTC. It specifies CASSRGLAGSYEQYF. Combining the CDR3 with reference TRBV28 and TRBJ2-7 gives the whole variable domain DVKVTQSSRYLVKRTGEKVFLECVQDMDHENMFWYRQDPGLGLRLIYFSYDVKMKEKGDIPEGYSVSREKKERFSLILESASTNQTSMYLCASSRGLAGSYEQYFGPGTRLTVT.

This chain uses TRBV4-1 with TRBJ2-1; TRBD2 aligns across 8 bases. Germline loops: CDR1 MGHRA, CDR2 YSYEKL. Trimming removed 4 bases from V and 3 bases from J; junction bases left unmatched: 11. CDR3 length: 17 amino acids. CDR3 sequence reads: CASSPAPTSENYNEQFF. As DNA, the CDR3 is TGCGCCAGCAGCCCGGCCCCGACTAGCGAGAACTACAATGAGCAGTTCTTC.

The V and J genes are TRBV7-9 and TRBJ2-1; TRBD2 matches at 7 bases. The CDR3 totals 14 residues. V shed 7 bases and J 7 bases; nucleotides not matched to a gene: 10. Germline assignment: CDR1 SEHNR and CDR2 FQNEAQ (reference sequence). The CDR3 spells CASNPGGGMNEQFF. The CDR3, as DNA: TGTGCCAGCAACCCCGGGGGAGGGATGAATGAGCAGTTCTTC.

V and J are TRBV7-9 and TRBJ2-3; possible D gene TRBD2, 6 bases. Trimming pared 5 bases from V and 5 bases from J, leaving 17 bases between. The CDR3 length is 15 residues. Germline V gene data show CDR1 as SEHNR and CDR2 as FQNEAQ (reference sequence). The CDR3 loop is CASSEGGGGKDTQYF. CDR3 nucleotide sequence: TGTGCCAGCAGCGAGGGAGGAGGAGGGAAAGATACGCAGTATTTT.

This clone was counted once. The chain is built from TRBV4-1 and TRBJ2-1; TRBD2 agrees at 7 bases. CDR1 and CDR2 from the germline V gene are MGHRA and YSYEKL. CDR3 length: 14 amino acids. V gave up 0 bases and J gave up 12 bases; unmatched junction bases: 8. The CDR3 loop reads CASSQDRLRERQFF. The CDR3 DNA reads TGCGCCAGCAGCCAAGATCGTCTGCGGGAGAGGCAGTTCTTC.

The chain carries TRBV7-9 and TRBJ1-1; D possibly corresponds to TRBD1 (5 bases). From germline, CDR1 is SEHNR and CDR2 FQNEAQ (reference sequence). The CDR3 runs to 16 residues. Trimming shortened V by 5 bases and J by 2 bases, and 18 bases separated the two germline ends. The CDR3 nucleotides read TGTGCCAGCAGCCCAGGCCCGGACACTATAAACACTGAAGCTTTCTTT. Encoded protein: CASSPGPDTINTEAFF.

This chain connects TRBV27 to TRBJ2-3, with TRBD2 identical over 11 bases. V lost 5 bases, J lost 3 bases, and 4 bases stayed unmatched. The CDR3 runs 15 residues. Germline assignment: CDR1 MNHEY and CDR2 SMNVEV (reference sequence). CDR3 sequence reads: CASSLLAGVTDTQYF. The CDR3 nucleotides read TGTGCCAGCAGTCTACTAGCGGGAGTTACAGATACGCAGTATTTT.

The V and J genes are TRBV18 and TRBJ2-7, with TRBD1 as a possible D gene (5 bases). The CDR3 extends over 18 amino acids. The V gene lost 4 bases and the J gene lost 0 bases, with 22 bases spanning the gap. The V gene's germline CDR1 is KGHSH and CDR2 LQKENI. In DNA form, the CDR3 reads TGTGCCAGCTCACTCCCCGGTAAGGGGTATCCTAGCTCCTACGAGCAGTACTTC. Translation gives CASSLPGKGYPSSYEQYF.

This clone was observed once. The V and J genes are TRBV7-9 and TRBJ2-3; TRBD2 matches at 10 bases. The V gene's germline CDR1 is SEHNR and CDR2 FQNEAQ (reference sequence). J gave up 0 bases and V 3 bases, and 9 bases lay outside the gene matches. The CDR3 runs 18 residues. The CDR3 here is CASSFPLLAGLSTDTQYF. The CDR3 nucleotides are TGTGCCAGCAGCTTCCCCCTACTAGCGGGACTTAGCACAGATACGCAGTATTTT.

V usage is TRBV4-3 and J usage is TRBJ2-1; TRBD2 matches 12 bases. Losses at the gene ends were 7 bases for V and 2 bases for J; bases not matched to a gene: 15. Per the germline V gene, CDR1 is LGHNA and CDR2 is YSLEER. CDR3 length: 19 amino acids. The CDR3 DNA is TGCGCCAGCAATATGACTAGCGGGAGACTGAGGAGGACCTACAATGAGCAGTTCTTC. Translation gives CASNMTSGRLRRTYNEQFF.

This clone showed up just once. The CDR3 here is CASSKSDRALYYEQYF. The CDR3 region has the DNA TGTGCCAGCAGCAAAAGCGACAGGGCACTATACTACGAGCAGTACTTC. The J gene is TRBJ2-7, the V gene TRBV5-4; 7 bases are a match to TRBD1. J gave up 3 bases and V 4 bases, and 13 bases lay outside the gene matches. The CDR3 contains 16 residues. Germline CDR1 and CDR2: SGHNT and YYREEE (reference sequence). The full variable domain, in which reference TRBV5-4 and TRBJ2-7 provide the parts outside the CDR3, is ETGVTQSPTHLIKTRGQQVTLRCSSQSGHNTVSWYQQALGQGPQFIFQYYREEENGRGNFPPRFSGLQFPNYSSELNVNALELDDSALYLCASSKSDRALYYEQYFGPGTRLTVT.

The rearrangement joins TRBV19 to TRBJ1-1; D not resolved. V gave up 0 bases and J gave up 0 bases, with 14 bases separating them. Germline V lookup: CDR1 LNHDA, CDR2 SQIVND (reference sequence). The CDR3 is 17 residues long. The CDR3 region is CASSIDRTDRMNTEAFF. CDR3 coding DNA: TGTGCCAGTAGTATAGATCGTACAGACCGTATGAACACTGAAGCTTTCTTT.

The V and J genes are TRBV27 and TRBJ2-7; a possible D gene is TRBD1 (6 bases). The CDR3 is made up of 14 amino acids. V shed 3 bases and J shed 0 bases, with 9 bases lying between them. Germline V lookup: CDR1 MNHEY, CDR2 SMNVEV (reference sequence). The CDR3: CASSFTGNSYEQYF. The CDR3, as DNA: TGTGCCAGCAGTTTTACAGGGAACTCCTACGAGCAGTACTTC.

The chain links TRBV7-6 to TRBJ1-4; D unresolved. Looked up from germline, CDR1 is SGHVS and CDR2 is FNYEAQ. This CDR3 comprises 12 residues. Trimming removed 1 base from V and 9 bases from J, with 6 bases in between. The CDR3 region has the DNA TGTGCCAGCAGCTTAGACAGCCAAAAACTGTTTTTT. This sequence encodes CASSLDSQKLFF.

The V gene is TRBV19, the J gene TRBJ2-2; tentatively, D is TRBD2 (6 bases). Germline V gene lookup returns CDR1 LNHDA and CDR2 SQIVND (reference sequence). This CDR3 contains 16 residues. V was clipped by 5 bases and J by 2 bases, with 15 bases between them. DNA of the CDR3: TGTGCCAGTAGTCCACTCTCCGGGGGTAACACCGGGGAGCTGTTTTTT. Its translation: CASSPLSGGNTGELFF.

The chain joins TRBV6-5 to TRBJ2-3; 9 nucleotides agree with TRBD1. Germline CDR1 is MNHEY and CDR2 is SVGAGI. CDR3 length equals 15 residues. Trimming took 5 bases from V and 1 from J; bases not matched to a gene: 4. CDR3 in amino acids: CASSTGGWGTDTQYF. DNA for the CDR3: TGTGCCAGCAGTACAGGGGGCTGGGGCACAGATACGCAGTATTTT.

The genes are TRBV2 and TRBJ2-3, with 7 bases identical to TRBD1. The CDR3 runs to 15 residues. V lost 3 bases to trimming and J lost 4 bases; unmatched junction nucleotides: 7. CDR1 and CDR2 (germline): SNHLY, FYNNEI. CDR3 protein: CASSDSDRVPDTQYF. The CDR3 DNA reads as TGTGCCAGCAGTGATTCTGACAGGGTGCCAGATACGCAGTATTTT.

The chain uses TRBV2 and TRBJ2-3; 7 positions agree with TRBD1. V lost 7 bases, J lost 4 bases, and 8 bases stayed unmatched. CDR1 and CDR2 from the germline V gene are SNHLY and FYNNEI. The CDR3 loop spans 14 amino acids. The CDR3 nucleotides read TGTGCCAGCACCGGAGCGCAGGGGGCAGATACGCAGTATTTT. Protein sequence: CASTGAQGADTQYF. The full variable domain, completed using reference TRBV2 and TRBJ2-3, is EPEVTQTPSHQVTQMGQEVILRCVPISNHLYFYWYRQILGQKVEFLVSFYNNEISEKSEIFDDQFSVERPDGSNFTLKIRSTKLEDSAMYFCASTGAQGADTQYFGPGTRLTVL.

The chain recombines TRBV28 with TRBJ2-1; D call uncertain. This CDR3 is 12 amino acids long. Trimming removed 5 bases from V and 7 bases from J, with 9 bases in between. CDR1 and CDR2 (germline): MDHEN, SYDVKM. In DNA, the CDR3 is TGTGCCAGCAGTCTCGGGTTGAATGAGCAGTTCTTC. Translation: CASSLGLNEQFF.

The chain combines TRBV7-3 with TRBJ2-1, with D perhaps matching TRBD2 (5 bases). The germline gives CDR1 SGHTA, CDR2 FQGTGA. The CDR3 runs to 13 residues. The V and J ends lost 2 bases and 3 bases respectively, with 5 bases between them. The CDR3 nucleotides read TGTGCCAGCAGCTTAGACTACTACAATGAGCAGTTCTTC. Its protein is CASSLDYYNEQFF.

The chain couples TRBV11-1 to TRBJ2-1; weak D call: TRBD2 (5 bases). V was trimmed by 5 bases and J by 4 bases, leaving 15 bases between them. Germline V CDR1 and CDR2: SGHAT, FQDESV (reference sequence). The CDR3 consists of 15 residues. This CDR3 reads CASSLFERSYNEQFF. Here the CDR3 DNA reads TGTGCCAGCAGCCTTTTTGAGCGGAGTTACAATGAGCAGTTCTTC.